A selection of T cell receptor beta chains follows, all from one sample in a study of blood T cell repertoires in COVID-19. Data came from immunoSEQ multiplex PCR; TCRdb stores just in-frame clones and leaves some out. Here the sample spans fewer than 350,000 clones, around 85% being singletons. The specimen sequenced was PBMCs or T cells enriched from blood (not recorded which). These TCRs come from a man aged 25-40 years who had recovered from COVID-19. Each CDR3 is given with its conserved first and last residue. Fields, in order: V gene, J gene, clone size, D gene, CDR3 protein, CDR3 DNA. A D gene is named only where the DNA matches it firmly. Clone size is stated in some rows and not others, as once, few, many or a class when expanded.

TRBV2,TRBJ1-6,.,TRBD1,CASSLQGNNSPLHF,TGTGCCAGCAGTCTACAGGGGAATAATTCACCCCTCCACTTT
TRBV7-8,TRBJ1-2,.,.,CASSSGSHYGYTF,TGTGCCAGCAGCTCAGGGTCTCACTATGGCTACACCTTC
TRBV4-2,TRBJ1-1,.,.,CASAGPSNTEAFF,TGTGCCAGCGCGGGCCCTTCGAACACTGAAGCTTTCTTT
TRBV19,TRBJ1-2,.,TRBD1,CASKDRDRARDTKGYTF,TGTGCCAGTAAAGACCGGGACAGGGCAAGGGATACGAAAGGCTACACCTTC
TRBV3-1/TRBV3-2,TRBJ2-3,.,TRBD2,CASSPGTSGADTQYF,TGTGCCAGCAGCCCAGGGACTAGCGGGGCAGATACGCAGTATTTT
TRBV19,TRBJ2-3,few,.,CASSTPGEDTQYF,TGTGCCAGTAGTACCCCAGGGGAAGATACGCAGTATTTT
TRBV9,TRBJ1-6,.,.,CASREGPVGSPLHF,TGTGCCAGCAGGGAGGGGCCCGTCGGTTCACCCCTCCACTTT
TRBV4-2,TRBJ2-1,.,.,CASSQDSGTSYNEQFF,TGTGCCAGCAGCCAGGATAGCGGAACCTCCTACAATGAGCAGTTCTTC
TRBV19,TRBJ1-6,.,.,CASSINPAAYNSPLHF,TGTGCCAGTAGTATTAACCCTGCGGCCTATAATTCACCCCTCCACTTT
TRBV3-1/TRBV3-2,TRBJ1-5,.,TRBD1,CASSQGQGSQPQHF,TGTGCCAGCAGCCAGGGACAGGGCAGTCAGCCCCAGCATTTT
TRBV27,TRBJ1-4,once,.,CASSLTGRIGRGNEKLFF,TGTGCCAGCAGTTTAACAGGAAGGATTGGGCGGGGGAATGAAAAACTGTTTTTT